The next 16 T cell receptor beta chains were all read from a single sample in a study of technical replicates of blood from several donors (dated by TCRdb to the late 2010s). Library preparation employed the immunoSEQ multiplex PCR assay. TCRdb's version of the immuneACCESS table is confined to in-frame rearrangements and falls short of the full clone set. An unresolved V gene accounts for under half of the shortfall where checked; the remainder is of unknown origin. The sample yields 70,000 to 95,000 clones; more than 85% were counted once. The ten largest clones represent roughly 0.37% of the sample. Sequenced sample: T cells isolated from PBMCs. These TCRs come from a human donor in good health. Some clones in this sample may be carry-over from other donors' samples.

V usage is TRBV29-1 and J usage is TRBJ1-1; TRBD1 matches 11 bases. The CDR3 spans 15 residues. CDR1 SQVTM and CDR2 ANQGSEA come from the germline V gene. V dropped 7 bases and J dropped 3; count of bases not matched to a gene: 10. The CDR3 loop reads CSARGWGQGDTEAFF. The DNA for the CDR3 is TGCAGCGCGAGGGGGTGGGGACAGGGGGACACTGAAGCTTTCTTT.

CDR3 region: CASSLRVYNQPQHF. The CDR3 DNA follows: TGTGCCAGCAGTTTACGAGTCTACAATCAGCCCCAGCATTTT. The rearrangement uses TRBV28 and TRBJ1-5; D not certain. V dropped 2 bases and J dropped 3 bases, with 8 bases sitting between them. The CDR3 is made up of 14 amino acids. The germline CDR1 and CDR2 sequences are MDHEN and SYDVKM.

The chain links TRBV4-2 to TRBJ2-1; D may be TRBD2 (6 bases). There are 16 residues in the CDR3. Germline V CDR1 and CDR2: LGHNA, YNFKEQ. Trimming cost V 4 bases and J 10 bases, with 23 bases left between them. The CDR3 DNA sequence: TGTGCCAGCAGCCCGAACGGGACTCGAGCTAGGGGCGAGCAGTTCTTC. This translates into CASSPNGTRARGEQFF.

CDR3 sequence: CAISQGLANEQFF. CDR3 in DNA: TGTGCCATCAGTCAGGGACTGGCCAATGAGCAGTTCTTC. The V call is TRBV10-3, the J call TRBJ2-1; D possibly corresponds to TRBD2 (6 bases). Germline lookup yields CDR1 ENHRY and CDR2 SYGVKD. The CDR3 runs to 13 residues. The V end lost 5 bases, the J end lost 6 bases, and 11 bases lay between the germline ends.

The V call is TRBV28, the J call TRBJ1-4, with 8 bases lining up with TRBD1. V gave up 6 bases and J gave up 5 bases; unmatched junction bases: 5. The CDR3 loop spans 14 amino acids. Germline V gene lookup returns CDR1 MDHEN and CDR2 SYDVKM. CDR3 in DNA: TGTGCCAGCAGCAGACAGGGGTGGAATGAAAAACTGTTTTTT. As protein: CASSRQGWNEKLFF.

This clone has a single count. The rearrangement uses TRBV2 and TRBJ2-3; 7 bases fit TRBD1. Germline V gene data show CDR1 as SNHLY and CDR2 as FYNNEI. The CDR3 is 14 amino acids. The V and J ends lost 10 bases and 4 bases, in that order; junction bases with no gene match: 11. The CDR3 DNA follows: TGTGCCATCTCGAAACAGGGGACGCCAGATACGCAGTATTTT. Its translation: CAISKQGTPDTQYF.

J is TRBJ1-5 and V is TRBV14, with D perhaps TRBD1 (6 bases). CDR3 length: 13 residues. Germline V gene data show CDR1 as SGHDN and CDR2 as FVKESK. The V gene lost 4 bases and the J gene lost 7 bases, with 11 bases spanning the gap. As DNA, the CDR3 is TGTGCCAGCAGCCTATACAGGGACCAGCCCCAGCATTTT. Protein sequence: CASSLYRDQPQHF.

This chain uses TRBV6-4 with TRBJ2-7; TRBD1 might be the D (5 bases). V was cut by 3 bases and J by 4 bases, with 10 bases left in between. The CDR3 spans 13 residues. CDR1 and CDR2 (germline): MRHNA, SNTAGT. The CDR3 is CASSDFAGYEQYF. The CDR3 DNA is TGTGCCAGCAGTGATTTCGCAGGGTACGAGCAGTACTTC.

The chain combines TRBV4-2 with TRBJ1-3; D ambiguous. The germline V and J ends were trimmed by 5 bases and 0 bases, with 11 bases remaining between them. CDR3 size: 15 residues. CDR1 LGHNA and CDR2 YNFKEQ come from the germline V gene. The CDR3 region is CASSSSGLSGNTIYF. Here the CDR3 DNA reads TGTGCCAGCAGCTCAAGCGGGCTCTCTGGAAACACCATATATTTT.

J is TRBJ1-5 and V is TRBV9; no firm D call. CDR3 size: 15 residues. Between the trimmed V and J ends, which lost 0 bases and 4 bases, there was a span of 11 bases. The germline gives CDR1 SGDLS, CDR2 YYNGEE. The chain's CDR3 is CASSVGGEGNQPQHF. As DNA, the CDR3 is TGTGCCAGCAGCGTAGGGGGTGAGGGTAATCAGCCCCAGCATTTT.

The chain couples TRBV7-2 to TRBJ1-1, with D tentatively TRBD1 (5 bases). This CDR3 contains 14 residues. Trimming pared 0 bases from V and 5 bases from J, leaving 10 bases between. Looked up from germline, CDR1 is SGHTA and CDR2 is FQGNSA. The CDR3 DNA reads as TGTGCCAGCAGCTTAGCCTTGAAGGGGACTGAAGCTTTCTTT. It specifies CASSLALKGTEAFF.

This clone was recorded only once. The rearrangement joins TRBV7-2 to TRBJ2-7; 12 bases agree with TRBD2. Germline values: CDR1 SGHTA, CDR2 FQGNSA. V lost 5 bases, J lost 6 bases, and 11 bases stayed unmatched. CDR3 length: 16 amino acids. In nucleotides, the CDR3 is TGTGCCAGCAGCCTTAGACTAGCGGGAGTGGTTCGCGAGCAGTACTTC. Protein: CASSLRLAGVVREQYF.

This clone appeared once. The chain combines TRBV18 with TRBJ2-7; perhaps TRBD2 as D (7 bases). CDR3 length: 14 amino acids. Germline values: CDR1 KGHSH, CDR2 LQKENI. Trimming took off 3 bases at V and 5 bases at J, with 14 bases between the two ends. CDR3 nucleotide sequence: TGTGCCAGCTCACCTGGGGGGGCGGCCGACGAGCAGTACTTC. Amino acids: CASSPGGAADEQYF.

The CDR3: CAWSRVAAGELFF. In DNA form, the CDR3 reads TGTGCCTGGAGTAGAGTAGCCGCCGGGGAGCTGTTTTTT. This sequence joins TRBV30 and TRBJ2-2; D call uncertain. The CDR3 runs 13 residues. Germline assignment: CDR1 GTSNPN and CDR2 SVGIG (reference sequence). V lost 2 bases, J lost 6 bases, and 10 bases lay in between.

This clone was seen just once. V is TRBV10-3 and J is TRBJ1-2; maybe TRBD1 (6 bases). The germline CDR1 and CDR2 sequences are ENHRY and SYGVKD. Deletions cut 6 bases from V and 4 bases from J, with 15 bases between. The length of the CDR3 is 14 residues. The CDR3, as DNA: TGTGCCATCAGGACCGGACAGTCTCTCTATGGCTACACCTTC. It specifies CAIRTGQSLYGYTF.

V and J are TRBV30 and TRBJ2-4, with TRBD1 identical over 9 bases. Germline trimming cut 7 bases from V and 0 bases from J; bases unmatched to any gene: 7. Germline assignment: CDR1 GTSNPN and CDR2 SVGIG (reference sequence). CDR3 length: 15 residues. The CDR3, as DNA: TGTGCCTTTCGGGACAGGGACCTAGCCAAAAACATTCAGTACTTC. It translates to CAFRDRDLAKNIQYF. The full variable domain, rest sourced from reference TRBV30 and TRBJ2-4, is SQTIHQWPATLVQPVGSPLSLECTVEGTSNPNLYWYRQAAGRGLQLLFYSVGIGQISSEVPQNLSASRPQDRQFILSSKKLLLSDSGFYLCAFRDRDLAKNIQYFGAGTRLSVL.